Presented here are 13 T cell receptor beta chains from one specimen sequenced in a study of CD8 T cells in Susac syndrome. An amount of RNA that ranged from 0.5 to 1 ug was reverse transcribed with random hexamers. Each CDR3 protein is one row after TCRdb ran MiXCR on the immunoSEQ multiplex PCR reads. The sample includes some 300,000 distinct CDR3 sequences, approximately 90% of them seen just once. Sequenced input: CD8+ T cells from PBMCs. The receptor source for this set is a human donor with multiple sclerosis.

This clonotype was picked up one time. The chain employs TRBV30 and TRBJ2-1; D not certain. CDR3 length: 16 amino acids. V was clipped by 2 bases and J by 5 bases, with 19 bases between them. Looked up from germline, CDR1 is GTSNPN and CDR2 is SVGIG (reference sequence). The CDR3 loop reads CAWSSLRKGDHNEQFF. The CDR3 nucleotides are TGTGCCTGGAGTTCATTACGTAAGGGTGACCACAATGAGCAGTTCTTC.

This chain joins TRBV7-9 and TRBJ2-3, with D unclear. The V and J ends lost 4 bases and 4 bases respectively, with 18 bases between them. Germline V lookup: CDR1 SEHNR, CDR2 FQNEAQ (reference sequence). CDR3 size: 16 residues. The CDR3 nucleotides are TGTGCCAGCAGCTCCGGTTTGGTTCTCCCAGCAGATACGCAGTATTTT. Residues: CASSSGLVLPADTQYF.

The chain recombines TRBV5-1 with TRBJ2-7, with D possibly matching TRBD1 (6 bases). V gave up 2 bases and J gave up 2 bases, with 11 bases separating them. This CDR3 has 14 residues. Germline V lookup: CDR1 SGHRS, CDR2 YFSETQ. The CDR3: CASSFTGSPYEQYF. CDR3 DNA sequence: TGCGCCAGCAGCTTTACAGGGTCCCCCTACGAGCAGTACTTC.

V usage is TRBV7-3 and J usage is TRBJ2-3, with TRBD1 as a possible D gene (5 bases). The CDR3 sequence is 15 residues long. V lost 3 bases, J lost 0 bases, and 10 bases lay in between. Germline V gives CDR1 SGHTA, CDR2 FQGTGA. The DNA of the CDR3 is TGTGCCAGCAGCTTGGGGCCACCTAGCACAGATACGCAGTATTTT. It is translated as CASSLGPPSTDTQYF. The variable domain in full, completed from reference TRBV7-3 and TRBJ2-3, reads GAGVSQTPSNKVTEKGKYVELRCDPISGHTALYWYRQSLGQGPEFLIYFQGTGAADDSGLPNDRFFAVRPEGSVSTLKIQRTERGDSAVYLCASSLGPPSTDTQYFGPGTRLTVL.

The chain employs TRBV3-1 and TRBJ2-3, with a tentative D call TRBD2 (6 bases). Germline CDR1 is LGHDT and CDR2 is YNNKEL (reference sequence). Trimming removed 2 bases at V and 8 bases at J, with 23 bases between. This CDR3 comprises 17 residues. The CDR3 region has the DNA TGTGCCAGCAGCCAACCTAAGGGACTTGCAGGTTCAGGTACGCAGTATTTT. This encodes CASSQPKGLAGSGTQYF.

As regards this clonotype: Because it lacks the conserved phenylalanine or tryptophan at the end, this CDR3 is likely a read error. The CDR3 nucleotides read TGTGCCAGCAGTGCGGGTAGCGGGAGTACAGATACGCAGTATCTT. This sequence encodes CASSAGSGSTDTQYL. V usage is TRBV6-1 and J usage is TRBJ2-3, with 9 bases identical to TRBD2. Looked up from germline, CDR1 is MNHNS and CDR2 is SASEGT. The CDR3 runs 15 residues. V dropped 4 bases and J dropped 3; count of bases not matched to a gene: 5.

CDR3 nucleotide sequence: TGTGCCAGCACCCGGATGGGGAGTGGGGGCACTGAAGCTTTCTTT. This gives the protein CASTRMGSGGTEAFF. V and J are TRBV28 and TRBJ1-1, with D perhaps matching TRBD1 (5 bases). This CDR3 is built from 15 residues. V was cut by 7 bases and J by 4 bases, with 19 bases left in between. Per germline, CDR1 MDHEN and CDR2 SYDVKM.

The chain combines TRBV7-9 with TRBJ2-7; unclear D gene. The V gene's germline CDR1 is SEHNR and CDR2 FQNEAQ (reference sequence). CDR3 length equals 14 residues. The V end lost 5 bases, the J end lost 2 bases, and 13 bases lay between the germline ends. As DNA, the CDR3 is TGTGCCAGCAGCACAGATCCGGTACCCTACGAGCAGTACTTC. It translates to CASSTDPVPYEQYF.

The chain uses TRBV7-6 and TRBJ2-1; D not resolved. Trimming removed 0 bases at V and 0 bases at J, with 12 bases between. Germline loops: CDR1 SGHVS, CDR2 FNYEAQ. There are 17 residues in the CDR3. CDR3 residues: CASSLAAYPSSYNEQFF. CDR3 in DNA: TGTGCCAGCAGCTTAGCTGCCTACCCCAGCTCCTACAATGAGCAGTTCTTC.

The J gene is TRBJ2-7, the V gene TRBV29-1; a weak D match, TRBD2 (6 bases). V shed 4 bases and J shed 0 bases, with 10 bases lying between them. This CDR3 has 13 amino acids. Germline V gene sequence: CDR1 SQVTM, CDR2 ANQGSEA. The chain's CDR3 is CSVGLANSYEQYF. The CDR3 nucleotides are TGCAGCGTTGGGCTAGCGAACTCCTACGAGCAGTACTTC.

The CDR3 DNA is TGCGCCAGCAGCCAAGGCCTGGGACTAGCGGGAGAACAAGAGACCCAGTACTTC. Its translation is CASSQGLGLAGEQETQYF. The chain combines TRBV4-3 with TRBJ2-5; TRBD2 matches at 14 bases. Germline lookup yields CDR1 LGHNA and CDR2 YSLEER. The CDR3 totals 18 residues. J lost 2 bases, V lost 1 base, and 6 bases had no gene match.

This chain links TRBV6-2 or TRBV6-3 with TRBJ2-1; TRBD1 might be the D (6 bases). V was trimmed by 6 bases and J by 0 bases, leaving 6 bases between them. The CDR3 runs to 13 residues. The germline V gene has CDR1 MNHEY and CDR2 SVGEGT. The CDR3 reads CASRGGSYNEQFF. CDR3 bases: TGTGCCAGCAGAGGGGGCTCCTACAATGAGCAGTTCTTC.

This clonotype was seen once. This chain joins TRBV2 and TRBJ2-3; unclear D gene. The length of the CDR3 is 14 residues. Per germline, CDR1 SNHLY and CDR2 FYNNEI. Trimming pared 4 bases from V and 2 bases from J, leaving 10 bases between. This CDR3 is CASSATRSTDTQYF. CDR3 nucleotide sequence: TGTGCCAGCAGTGCGACCCGCTCCACAGATACGCAGTATTTT. Filled out from reference TRBV2 and TRBJ2-3, the complete variable domain reads EPEVTQTPSHQVTQMGQEVILRCVPISNHLYFYWYRQILGQKVEFLVSFYNNEISEKSEIFDDQFSVERPDGSNFTLKIRSTKLEDSAMYFCASSATRSTDTQYFGPGTRLTVL.